A single sample gave rise to the 21 T cell receptor beta chains below, sequenced in a study of T-cell memory formation after mild COVID-19. TCRdb reprocessed the 5' RACE reads with MiXCR, giving one entry per CDR3 protein. The sample contains roughly 150,000 distinct CDR3 sequences, roughly 13% of which appear only once. The sequenced material came from PBMCs or a T cell subset sorted from them (not recorded which). Every receptor here comes from a young man who had mild COVID-19 (a few samples of this study predate the infection). Cell type and time point are not known.

The rearrangement joins TRBV6-5 to TRBJ2-1; TRBD2 matches at 12 bases. Per germline, CDR1 MNHEY and CDR2 SVGAGI. The CDR3 extends over 15 amino acids. V was clipped by 2 bases and J by 8 bases; unmatched bases: 4. CDR3 sequence reads: CASSYASGGAHEQFF. The CDR3 region has the DNA TGTGCCAGCAGTTACGCTAGCGGGGGGGCACATGAGCAGTTCTTC.

The sample holds a few counts of this clonotype. The chain combines TRBV5-6 with TRBJ1-1, with D perhaps TRBD1 (5 bases). The CDR3 totals 12 residues. Trimming took 4 bases from V and 7 from J, leaving 11 bases between them. The germline V gene encodes CDR1 SGHDT and CDR2 YYEEEE. CDR3: CASSQLQGEAFF. CDR3 nucleotides: TGTGCCAGCAGCCAATTGCAGGGTGAAGCTTTCTTT.

This clonotype was seen more than once but under ten times. The chain recombines TRBV12-3 or TRBV12-4 with TRBJ1-6, with TRBD1 matching over 9 bases. V trimming: 4 bases; J trimming: 11 bases; junction bases outside the gene matches: 9. CDR3 size: 15 residues. The CDR3 sequence: CASSWTGVGNPPLHF. The CDR3 DNA reads as TGTGCCAGCAGTTGGACAGGGGTCGGGAATCCACCCCTCCACTTT.

This clonotype occurred a few times. The chain links TRBV6-5 to TRBJ2-7; tentatively, D is TRBD1 (5 bases). The CDR3 extends over 17 amino acids. Germline V gene data show CDR1 as MNHEY and CDR2 as SVGAGI. Trimming took 2 bases from V and 4 from J, leaving 21 bases between them. DNA of the CDR3: TGTGCCAGCAGTTACGGTACAGGCGTAACCCTAGGTTACGAGCAGTACTTC. Its translation is CASSYGTGVTLGYEQYF.

The chain uses TRBV2 and TRBJ2-3; either TRBD1 or TRBD2 may fit D (6 bases each). The germline V gene encodes CDR1 SNHLY and CDR2 FYNNEI. The CDR3 consists of 13 residues. Trimming took 3 bases from V and 6 from J, leaving 10 bases between them. The CDR3 sequence is CASSERRGDTQYF. The CDR3 DNA follows: TGTGCCAGCAGTGAGAGGAGGGGGGATACGCAGTATTTT.

In this sample, this clonotype turned up a few times. J is TRBJ2-7 and V is TRBV14, with D perhaps being TRBD1 or TRBD2 (5 bases each). V was shortened by 11 bases and J by 4 bases, with 24 bases between the two germline ends. Germline V gene data show CDR1 as SGHDN and CDR2 as FVKESK. This CDR3 is 15 amino acids long. The CDR3 loop reads CAGTRGDIPTYEQYV. The CDR3 DNA follows: TGTGCCGGGACCAGAGGCGACATCCCTACATACGAGCAGTACGTC.

The CDR3 is CASSPRGLVGGDTQYF. For the CDR3, the DNA is TGTGCCAGCAGCCCCCGGGGACTAGTAGGAGGCGATACGCAGTATTTT. The chain is built from TRBV7-8 and TRBJ2-3; 8 bases are shared with TRBD2. Germline CDR1 and CDR2: SGHVS and FQNEAQ. V lost 5 bases, J lost 6 bases, and 13 bases stayed unmatched. CDR3 length equals 16 residues.

The V gene is TRBV2, the J gene TRBJ1-4, with TRBD1 identical over 9 bases. The J segment lost 10 bases and the V segment lost 8 bases, leaving 5 bases of the junction unmatched. CDR3 length: 12 amino acids. The germline gives CDR1 SNHLY, CDR2 FYNNEI. This CDR3 reads CASERQGGKLFF. Here the CDR3 DNA reads TGTGCCAGCGAGAGACAGGGGGGAAAACTGTTTTTT. The variable domain in full, with the rest retrieved from reference TRBV2 and TRBJ1-4, is EPEVTQTPSHQVTQMGQEVILRCVPISNHLYFYWYRQILGQKVEFLVSFYNNEISEKSEIFDDQFSVERPDGSNFTLKIRSTKLEDSAMYFCASERQGGKLFFGSGTQLSVL.

The chain joins TRBV30 to TRBJ1-5; the D is unclear. Germline CDR1 reads GTSNPN; CDR2 reads SVGIG (reference sequence). This CDR3 is built from 14 residues. With 2 bases removed from V and 4 bases from J, the gap between germline ends came to 12 bases. CDR3 residues: CAWSTLTGNQPQHF. CDR3 bases: TGTGCCTGGAGTACGCTAACGGGAAATCAGCCCCAGCATTTT. The full variable domain, completed using reference TRBV30 and TRBJ1-5, is SQTIHQWPATLVQPVGSPLSLECTVEGTSNPNLYWYRQAAGRGLQLLFYSVGIGQISSEVPQNLSASRPQDRQFILSSKKLLLSDSGFYLCAWSTLTGNQPQHFGDGTRLSIL.

The gene calls are TRBV20-1 and TRBJ1-1, with D hard to call. The CDR3 extends over 14 amino acids. CDR1 is DFQATT, CDR2 SNEGSKA, per germline (reference sequence). V dropped 6 bases and J dropped 0 bases, with 14 bases sitting between them. CDR3 sequence (DNA): TGCAGTGCCAGCAGCGGGAATATGAACACTGAAGCTTTCTTT. Amino acid sequence: CSASSGNMNTEAFF.

The chain recombines TRBV7-2 with TRBJ1-2; a weak D match, TRBD1 (6 bases). This CDR3 is 13 amino acids long. Germline assignment: CDR1 SGHTA and CDR2 FQGNSA. With 5 bases removed from V and 8 bases from J, the gap between germline ends came to 15 bases. Here the CDR3 reads CASSRPGHLGYTF. The CDR3, as DNA: TGTGCCAGCAGCCGACCGGGACACCTGGGCTACACCTTC.

The chain recombines TRBV7-6 with TRBJ2-5, with D possibly TRBD2 on 6 matching bases. CDR1 is SGHVS and CDR2 is FNYEAQ in the germline V gene. V gave up 3 bases and J gave up 5 bases, with 16 bases separating them. The CDR3 is 15 amino acids. CDR3: CASSLDPLGGETQYF. The CDR3 nucleotides read TGTGCCAGCAGCTTGGACCCTCTTGGGGGGGAGACCCAGTACTTC.

This sequence joins TRBV9 and TRBJ2-6; the match to TRBD1 covers 8 bases. The CDR3 is 15 residues long. Looked up from germline, CDR1 is SGDLS and CDR2 is YYNGEE. V lost 5 bases and J lost 5; bases outside the gene matches: 6. The CDR3, as DNA: TGTGCCAGCAGTGGGGGACAGGTTAGGGCCAACGTCCTGACTTTC. Translation gives CASSGGQVRANVLTF.

This clonotype was counted ten times or more. This chain links TRBV4-1 with TRBJ2-5, with D unclear. The V gene's germline CDR1 is MGHRA and CDR2 YSYEKL. CDR3 length: 16 amino acids. Deletions cut 0 bases from V and 7 bases from J, with 18 bases between. DNA for the CDR3: TGCGCCAGCAGCCAAGACCATCCTGTCAATTTCCGGACCCAGTACTTC. Amino acids: CASSQDHPVNFRTQYF.

V usage is TRBV7-9 and J usage is TRBJ2-3; 7 bases are shared with TRBD1. This CDR3 has 15 amino acids. The V and J ends lost 5 bases and 3 bases, in that order; junction bases with no gene match: 8. The germline V gene encodes CDR1 SEHNR and CDR2 FQNEAQ (reference sequence). For the CDR3, the DNA is TGTGCCAGCAGCCCACCCGGGACAGCAACAGATACGCAGTATTTT. It is translated as CASSPPGTATDTQYF.

A few counts support this clonotype. The chain employs TRBV7-8 and TRBJ2-3; weak D call: TRBD2 (6 bases). CDR1 is SGHVS, CDR2 FQNEAQ, per germline. This CDR3 contains 14 residues. V was cut by 0 bases and J by 4 bases, with 8 bases left in between. The CDR3 sequence is CASSLAEGSDTQYF. In nucleotides, the CDR3 is TGTGCCAGCAGCTTAGCGGAGGGGTCAGATACGCAGTATTTT.

A few counts support this clonotype. This chain links TRBV5-1 with TRBJ2-2, with D possibly TRBD1 on 5 matching bases. Trimming removed 3 bases at V and 4 bases at J, with 10 bases between. CDR3 size: 14 residues. Looked up from germline, CDR1 is SGHRS and CDR2 is YFSETQ. CDR3 in amino acids: CASSSDRFTGELFF. The CDR3 DNA reads TGCGCCAGCAGCTCCGACAGATTCACCGGGGAGCTGTTTTTT.

The sample holds many counts of this clonotype. The V call is TRBV7-2, the J call TRBJ2-1; D may correspond to TRBD1 or TRBD2 (5 bases each). Germline V gene lookup returns CDR1 SGHTA and CDR2 FQGNSA. The CDR3 is 14 amino acids. V lost 3 bases and J 4 bases, leaving 10 bases between the germline ends. The CDR3 here is CASSFGTDYNEQFF. CDR3 nucleotide sequence: TGTGCCAGCAGCTTCGGGACCGATTACAATGAGCAGTTCTTC.

The chain has TRBV20-1 and TRBJ2-7; either TRBD1 or TRBD2 may supply D (5 bases each). V lost 5 bases and J lost 2, with 16 bases in between. The germline CDR1 and CDR2 sequences are DFQATT and SNEGSKA (reference sequence). This CDR3 has 14 residues. The CDR3 nucleotides are TGCAGTGCTTATTCCCCTAGGGACCCCTACGAGCAGTACTTC. Protein product: CSAYSPRDPYEQYF.

Remarks on this clonotype: One end of the junction varies from germline; a read error may be responsible. The chain is built from TRBV6-5 and TRBJ1-2; D uncertain. The CDR3 is made up of 14 amino acids. Germline CDR1 MNHEY, CDR2 SVGAGI. CDR3 sequence (DNA): TGTGCCAGCGGTTACTCGGGCCGCAGCGTTGGCTACACCTTC. It translates to CASGYSGRSVGYTF.

This clonotype was seen just once. The V call is TRBV7-2, the J call TRBJ2-3; 7 bases align to TRBD2. CDR1 and CDR2 from the germline V gene are SGHTA and FQGNSA. The CDR3 spans 16 residues. V lost 5 bases and J lost 4; bases outside the gene matches: 12. The CDR3 DNA is TGTGCCAGCAGCGTACTGGGTGGGGGGGTGTCAGATACGCAGTATTTT. This gives the protein CASSVLGGGVSDTQYF.